The clone carrying this T cell receptor beta chain was counted a single time. Its matching antigen is unknown. The CDR3 is 15 residues long. V gave up 1 base and J gave up 3 bases; unmatched junction bases: 2. Germline CDR1 MNHNS, CDR2 SASEGT. The data stem from a study of cytomegalovirus exposure and HLA in healthy donors. Findings and caveats of the study: Within the approximately 110 validation repertoires, first-cohort TCR clusters tended to co-occur, according to a later analysis. Rarity marked most TCR sequences, yet some public TCRs occurred in many donors.

Method: immunoSEQ multiplex PCR; TCRdb's copy keeps in-frame clones and lacks some. The sample consists of 150,000 to 200,000 clones, roughly 84% of them appearing once. This sequence joins TRBV6-1 and TRBJ2-7; TRBD1 agrees at 11 bases. The sequencing sample was made of PBMCs. This sequence was found in a man aged 18 to 30 in good health and CMV-seropositive. Here the CDR3 reads CASSEEGTGGYEQYF. The CDR3 DNA reads TGTGCCAGCAGTGAAGAAGGGACAGGGGGCTACGAGCAGTACTTC.